A single sample gave rise to the 30 T cell receptor beta chains below, sequenced in a study of blood T cell repertoires in COVID-19 (TCRdb year 2020). The library was generated by the immunoSEQ multiplex PCR assay. TCRdb re-hosts the immuneACCESS table, in-frame sequences only. Its copies lack some clones; in the studies checked, an unresolved V gene accounts for under half of them, and the cause for the rest is not known. Counted in this sample were a few hundred thousand clones; 80% to 90% of them appeared once. The leading ten clones occupy roughly a tenth of the sample. Sequencing was carried out using PBMCs or T cells enriched from blood (not recorded which). These receptors all stem from a woman aged 45-65 years who had recovered from COVID-19.

V usage is TRBV27 and J usage is TRBJ2-2; TRBD1 agrees at 7 bases. J was trimmed by 5 bases and V by 8 bases; bases with no gene match: 5. CDR3 length: 13 residues. Looked up from germline, CDR1 is MNHEY and CDR2 is SMNVEV (reference sequence). The CDR3 DNA sequence: TGTGCCAGCGGTGACAGGGCGACCGGGGAGCTGTTTTTT. It is translated as CASGDRATGELFF.

The chain uses TRBV19 and TRBJ2-7, with a tentative D call TRBD2 (5 bases). CDR1 and CDR2 from the germline V gene are LNHDA and SQIVND (reference sequence). The CDR3 loop spans 15 amino acids. Deletions cut 3 bases from V and 7 bases from J, with 19 bases between. In DNA form, the CDR3 reads TGTGCCAGTAGTATGAGGTACGCAGGCACGGGGGAGCAGTACTTC. Its translation is CASSMRYAGTGEQYF.

V and J are TRBV4-3 and TRBJ2-1; the match to TRBD1 covers 8 bases. CDR3 length: 21 residues. Per the germline V gene, CDR1 is LGHNA and CDR2 is YSLEER. The V and J ends lost 0 bases and 2 bases, in that order; junction bases with no gene match: 18. CDR3 sequence: CASSQDRFSGGNSGPYNEQFF. The CDR3 DNA sequence: TGCGCCAGCAGCCAAGATCGTTTTTCAGGGGGCAATTCAGGACCCTACAATGAGCAGTTCTTC.

The rearrangement joins TRBV4-2 to TRBJ2-1; weak D call: TRBD2 (6 bases). Trimming shortened V by 2 bases and J by 4 bases, and 21 bases separated the two germline ends. Germline V gene data show CDR1 as LGHNA and CDR2 as YNFKEQ. CDR3 length: 18 residues. The DNA of the CDR3 is TGTGCCAGCAGCCAACGGGGCGGGTTCGGACTACCGTACAATGAGCAGTTCTTC. Its translation: CASSQRGGFGLPYNEQFF.

With regard to this clone: The junction shows a germline mismatch at one end, possibly a read error. The chain links TRBV4-1 to TRBJ2-2; maybe TRBD2 (7 bases). CDR3 length: 17 residues. CDR1 MGHRA and CDR2 YSYEKL come from the germline V gene. The CDR3 nucleotides read TGCGCCCGCAGCCGCGAGGGGGGAGGGGCCGGCACCGGGGAGCTGTTTTTT. Encoded protein: CARSREGGGAGTGELFF.

This clone was observed once. The chain joins TRBV7-2 to TRBJ2-3, with 7 bases lining up with TRBD2. V shed 1 base, J shed 2 bases, and the junction held 3 bases outside the gene matches. Germline lookup yields CDR1 SGHTA and CDR2 FQGNSA. The CDR3 is 15 amino acids. The CDR3 is CASSLGLAATDTQYF. For the CDR3, the DNA is TGTGCCAGCAGCTTAGGTCTAGCGGCCACAGATACGCAGTATTTT.

This chain joins TRBV6-4 and TRBJ1-1; no clear D. The CDR3 extends over 13 amino acids. Trimming left V 7 bases short and J 5 bases short, with 14 bases between. The germline gives CDR1 MRHNA, CDR2 SNTAGT. The CDR3 DNA is TGTGCCAGCACTGCAGCGTTGTTGACTGAAGCTTTCTTT. Protein product: CASTAALLTEAFF.

The chain recombines TRBV27 with TRBJ1-5; D not resolved. CDR1 is MNHEY and CDR2 is SMNVEV in the germline V gene (reference sequence). This CDR3 has 14 amino acids. Between the trimmed V and J ends, which lost 6 bases and 1 base, there was a span of 10 bases. Here the CDR3 DNA reads TGTGCCAGCAGATCATCACAGAGCAATCAGCCCCAGCATTTT. Amino acids: CASRSSQSNQPQHF.

This chain connects TRBV5-5 to TRBJ2-3, with D perhaps matching TRBD1 (6 bases). CDR1 is SGHKS, CDR2 YYEKEE, per germline (reference sequence). The CDR3 runs 20 residues. The V end lost 0 bases, the J end lost 2 bases, and 25 bases lay between the germline ends. In nucleotides, the CDR3 is TGTGCCAGCAGCTTGGACCCAGCTGGGGGCCCGTTCGGGTTCACAGATACGCAGTATTTT. Translation: CASSLDPAGGPFGFTDTQYF.

The chain carries TRBV6-2 or TRBV6-3 and TRBJ1-1; 7 nucleotides match TRBD1. V was clipped by 2 bases and J by 6 bases; unmatched bases: 12. There are 16 residues in the CDR3. Per the germline V gene, CDR1 is MNHEY and CDR2 is SVGEGT. Written as DNA, the CDR3 is TGTGCCAGCAGTTACACACTGGGACAGCCGTCCGCTGAAGCTTTCTTT. Encoded protein: CASSYTLGQPSAEAFF.

CDR3 in DNA: TGTGCCAGCAGCGAGGGGGCGCATTTCGGTTATGGCTACACCTTC. It yields the protein CASSEGAHFGYGYTF. This chain connects TRBV2 to TRBJ1-2; TRBD1 agrees at 7 bases. The length of the CDR3 is 15 residues. Germline CDR1 is SNHLY and CDR2 is FYNNEI. V dropped 6 bases and J dropped 5; count of bases not matched to a gene: 12.

This chain joins TRBV10-3 and TRBJ2-1, with 7 nucleotides matching TRBD2. The germline gives CDR1 ENHRY, CDR2 SYGVKD. CDR3 length: 15 residues. The V segment lost 2 bases and the J segment 9 bases; nucleotides outside the gene matches: 10. CDR3 residues: CAISERERGTREQFF. For the CDR3, the DNA is TGTGCCATCAGTGAGAGAGAGCGGGGAACTCGTGAGCAGTTCTTC.

The chain uses TRBV14 and TRBJ2-3; D is perhaps TRBD2 (5 bases). Germline loops: CDR1 SGHDN, CDR2 FVKESK. V shed 2 bases and J shed 2 bases, with 17 bases lying between them. The CDR3 contains 17 residues. CDR3 bases: TGTGCCAGCAGCCAAAAAGCGGTAAACCATCCCACAGATACGCAGTATTTT. Translated, it gives CASSQKAVNHPTDTQYF.

The chain uses TRBV2 and TRBJ2-7, with 9 bases aligning to TRBD1. After removal of 6 bases from V and 5 bases from J, the junction contained 8 bases not matched to a gene. There are 14 residues in the CDR3. CDR1 SNHLY and CDR2 FYNNEI come from the germline V gene. The CDR3: CASREQGALDEQYF. CDR3 DNA sequence: TGTGCCAGCAGGGAACAGGGGGCTCTGGACGAGCAGTACTTC.

This sequence joins TRBV5-4 and TRBJ1-4; D might be TRBD1 (5 bases). V gave up 3 bases and J gave up 7 bases, with 10 bases separating them. Germline V gives CDR1 SGHNT, CDR2 YYREEE (reference sequence). This CDR3 is built from 13 residues. CDR3: CASSSGRAEKLFF. As DNA, the CDR3 is TGTGCCAGCAGCTCGGGCAGGGCTGAAAAACTGTTTTTT.

This chain links TRBV28 with TRBJ2-4; 8 positions agree with TRBD1. The length of the CDR3 is 14 residues. V shed 5 bases and J 5 bases; nucleotides not matched to a gene: 5. The germline gives CDR1 MDHEN, CDR2 SYDVKM. CDR3 residues: CASSPGQEENIQYF. The CDR3 region has the DNA TGTGCCAGCAGTCCGGGACAGGAAGAAAACATTCAGTACTTC.

The gene calls are TRBV29-1 and TRBJ2-1, with a possible D match to TRBD1 (5 bases). This CDR3 is built from 14 residues. Between the trimmed V and J ends, which lost 5 bases and 0 bases, there was a span of 11 bases. The germline V gene has CDR1 SQVTM and CDR2 ANQGSEA. CDR3 loop: CSVNPQGSYNEQFF. CDR3 coding DNA: TGCAGCGTTAACCCCCAGGGCTCCTACAATGAGCAGTTCTTC.

V and J are TRBV12-3 or TRBV12-4 and TRBJ1-4; the D is unclear. CDR3 length equals 12 residues. The V end lost 8 bases, the J end lost 5 bases, and 9 bases lay between the germline ends. The CDR3, as DNA: TGTGCCAGCGGCAGGATGAATGAAAAACTGTTTTTT. This translates into CASGRMNEKLFF.

This rearrangement joins TRBV4-1 to TRBJ1-5, with TRBD1 as a possible D gene (5 bases). Germline lookup yields CDR1 MGHRA and CDR2 YSYEKL. CDR3 length: 16 residues. The V end lost 1 base, the J end lost 3 bases, and 13 bases lay between the germline ends. The DNA of the CDR3 is TGCGCCAGCAGCCAAGTCTTAGGGGTTAACAATCAGCCCCAGCATTTT. Protein: CASSQVLGVNNQPQHF.

The J gene is TRBJ1-5, the V gene TRBV21-1. TRBV21-1 has pseudogene status. CDR3 size: 19 residues. DNA for the CDR3: TGTGCCAGCAGCAAAGCCCCCCACCCTACCCTAGAGTGGAATCAGCCCCAGCATTTT. Its protein product is CASSKAPHPTLEWNQPQHF.

This clone has only one observation. The V and J genes are TRBV5-1 and TRBJ1-4; TRBD1 agrees at 7 bases. The CDR3 is made up of 16 amino acids. V gave up 8 bases and J gave up 5 bases; unmatched junction bases: 15. Per germline, CDR1 SGHRS and CDR2 YFSETQ. As DNA, the CDR3 is TGCGCCAGTAGGGTCGGAGATCAGGGGGAGAATGAAAAACTGTTTTTT. This gives the protein CASRVGDQGENEKLFF.

The rearrangement joins TRBV27 to TRBJ1-4; 9 nucleotides align to TRBD1. The junction had 7 bases not matched to a gene; V was cut back by 6 bases and J by 8 bases. Germline V gene sequence: CDR1 MNHEY, CDR2 SMNVEV (reference sequence). The CDR3 runs to 14 residues. As DNA, the CDR3 is TGTGCCAGCAGAACCGGGACAGGGTACGAAAAACTGTTTTTT. It specifies CASRTGTGYEKLFF.

Worth noting for this clone: This may come from a read error, since a much larger clone is one base off. The V gene is TRBV6-5, the J gene TRBJ1-1, with 8 nucleotides matching TRBD1. CDR1 MNHEY and CDR2 SVGAGI come from the germline V gene. The junction had 0 bases not matched to a gene; V was cut back by 2 bases and J by 1 base. This CDR3 is built from 14 residues. The CDR3 is CASSYGTGNTEAFF. Written as DNA, the CDR3 is TGTGCCAGCAGTTACGGGACAGGGAACACTGAAGCTTTCTTT.

V usage is TRBV9 and J usage is TRBJ2-7; TRBD2 agrees at 12 bases. Germline V gene sequence: CDR1 SGDLS, CDR2 YYNGEE. Unmatched junction bases numbered 6, after V lost 4 bases and J lost 1 base. CDR3 length equals 16 residues. CDR3 protein: CASSPGGLAGSYEQYF. CDR3 nucleotides: TGTGCCAGCAGCCCTGGCGGACTAGCGGGGTCCTACGAGCAGTACTTC.

The V call is TRBV7-3, the J call TRBJ1-5, with a weak D call TRBD1 (5 bases). This CDR3 comprises 15 residues. Trimming shortened V by 5 bases and J by 1 base, and 12 bases separated the two germline ends. The germline gives CDR1 SGHTA, CDR2 FQGTGA. This CDR3 is CASSLGGGSNQPQHF. In DNA, the CDR3 is TGTGCCAGCAGCCTGGGGGGTGGGAGCAATCAGCCCCAGCATTTT.

The chain uses TRBV7-2 and TRBJ2-7, with D maybe TRBD2 (7 bases). Between the trimmed V and J ends, which lost 2 bases and 5 bases, there was a span of 13 bases. Germline CDR1 SGHTA, CDR2 FQGNSA. The CDR3 is 14 residues long. The CDR3 spells CASSLPGGHDEQYF. The CDR3 DNA follows: TGTGCCAGCAGCTTACCGGGGGGCCACGACGAGCAGTACTTC.

This clone appeared once. The chain combines TRBV7-9 with TRBJ2-7; 11 bases align to TRBD2. V dropped 0 bases and J dropped 5; count of bases not matched to a gene: 6. CDR1 is SEHNR, CDR2 FQNEAQ, per germline (reference sequence). The CDR3 is made up of 16 amino acids. The CDR3 DNA reads TGTGCCAGCAGCTTAGCTAGCGGGGGGGCCGCTGACGAGCAGTACTTC. It translates to CASSLASGGAADEQYF.

The chain couples TRBV6-1 to TRBJ2-7; the D is unclear. Trimming cost V 1 base and J 0 bases, with 7 bases left between them. Germline loops: CDR1 MNHNS, CDR2 SASEGT. CDR3 length equals 14 residues. CDR3 region: CASSEVASSYEQYF. In nucleotides, the CDR3 is TGTGCCAGCAGTGAAGTGGCCAGCTCCTACGAGCAGTACTTC.

CDR3 in amino acids: CASSKSTGPGSYNEQFF. In DNA, the CDR3 is TGTGCCAGTAGTAAATCAACAGGCCCCGGATCCTACAATGAGCAGTTCTTC. The rearrangement links TRBV19 to TRBJ2-1, with TRBD1 as a possible D gene (5 bases). The CDR3 spans 17 residues. CDR1 and CDR2 from the germline V gene are LNHDA and SQIVND (reference sequence). With 4 bases removed from V and 1 base from J, the gap between germline ends came to 17 bases.

Only one count was recorded for this clone. The chain is built from TRBV3-1 (or the pseudogene TRBV3-2) and TRBJ1-2, with D possibly TRBD1 on 5 matching bases. CDR1 is LGHDT and CDR2 is YNNKEL in the germline V gene (reference sequence). Trimming cost V 7 bases and J 0 bases, with 18 bases left between them. This CDR3 is built from 16 residues. CDR3 sequence: CASTLGGGTTNYGYTF. The CDR3 DNA reads as TGTGCCAGCACCCTCGGGGGGGGGACGACTAACTATGGCTACACCTTC.